This TCR beta chain was recorded in a study of Graves' ophthalmopathy and Graves' hyperthyroidism. The sequenced template was RNA, covering the TCR beta CDR3 region. First-round RT-PCR relied on HTBI primers, and a second-round multiplex PCR came next. TCRdb used MiXCR to reprocess the multiplex PCR reads, holding one entry per CDR3 protein. The repertoire has about 550,000 distinct CDR3 sequences, about 40% of them found once; the top ten carry about 4.2%. What was sequenced was peripheral blood or thyroid tissue (not recorded which). This TCR came from an adult man with Graves' hyperthyroidism.

This CDR3 reads CASSFPSGGAAPDTQYF. The CDR3 DNA follows: TGTGCCAGCAGCTTTCCTAGCGGGGGGGCCGCCCCAGATACGCAGTATTTT. This rearrangement joins TRBV7-6 to TRBJ2-3; the match to TRBD2 covers 12 bases. V dropped 3 bases and J dropped 4; count of bases not matched to a gene: 8. CDR1 is SGHVS, CDR2 FNYEAQ, per germline. This CDR3 region has 17 residues.